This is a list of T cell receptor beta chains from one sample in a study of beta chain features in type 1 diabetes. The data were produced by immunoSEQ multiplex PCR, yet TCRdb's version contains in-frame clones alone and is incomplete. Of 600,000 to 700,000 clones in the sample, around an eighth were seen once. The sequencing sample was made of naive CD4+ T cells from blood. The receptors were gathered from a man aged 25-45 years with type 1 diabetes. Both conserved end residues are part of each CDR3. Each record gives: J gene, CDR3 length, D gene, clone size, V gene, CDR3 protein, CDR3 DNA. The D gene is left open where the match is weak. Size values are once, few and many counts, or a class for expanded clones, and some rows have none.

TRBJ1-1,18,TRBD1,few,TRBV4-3,CASSQGAPTGGVDTEAFF,TGCGCCAGCAGCCAAGGTGCCCCCACAGGGGGGGTGGACACTGAAGCTTTCTTT
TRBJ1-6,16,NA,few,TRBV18,CASSPGPTGIHSPLHF,TGTGCCAGCTCACCAGGCCCTACAGGGATCCATTCACCCCTCCACTTT
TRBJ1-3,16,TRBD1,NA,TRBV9,CASSVGGGASGNTIYF,TGTGCCAGCAGCGTAGGAGGGGGCGCCTCTGGAAACACCATATATTTT
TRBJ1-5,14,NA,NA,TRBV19,CASSPSDFNQPQHF,TGTGCCAGTAGTCCCTCGGACTTCAATCAGCCCCAGCATTTT
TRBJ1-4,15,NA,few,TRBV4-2,CASSRGATQEEKLFF,TGTGCCAGCAGCCGGGGAGCCACCCAGGAGGAAAAACTGTTTTTT
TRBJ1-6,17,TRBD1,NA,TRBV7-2,CASSGDRDTLLNSPLHF,TGTGCCAGCAGCGGCGACAGGGACACCCTATTGAATTCACCCCTCCACTTT
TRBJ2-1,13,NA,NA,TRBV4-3,CASSQERYNEQFF,TGCGCCAGCAGCCAAGAAAGGTACAATGAGCAGTTCTTC
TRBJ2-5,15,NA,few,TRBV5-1,CASSSSPPGQETQYF,TGCGCCAGCAGCTCATCACCTCCGGGGCAAGAGACCCAGTACTTC
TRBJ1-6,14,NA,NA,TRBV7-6,CASSSSSYNSPLHF,TGTGCCAGCAGCTCAAGCTCCTATAATTCACCCCTCCACTTT
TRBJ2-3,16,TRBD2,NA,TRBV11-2,CASSTRLAGGGDTQYF,TGTGCCAGCAGCACTCGACTAGCGGGGGGCGGGGATACGCAGTATTTT
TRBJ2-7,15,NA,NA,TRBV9,CASSAQGGPFYEQYF,TGTGCCAGCAGCGCTCAGGGGGGGCCTTTTTACGAGCAGTACTTC
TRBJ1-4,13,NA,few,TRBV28,CASRPGGLEKLFF,TGTGCCAGCAGACCGGGGGGTCTTGAAAAACTGTTTTTT
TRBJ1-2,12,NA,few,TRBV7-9,CASSLDDYGYTF,TGTGCCAGCAGCTTGGACGACTATGGCTACACCTTC
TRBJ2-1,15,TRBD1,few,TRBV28,CASSKPTGGYNEQFF,TGTGCCAGCAGTAAACCGACAGGGGGGTACAATGAGCAGTTCTTC
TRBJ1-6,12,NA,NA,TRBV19,CASSMTNSPLHF,TGTGCCAGTAGTATGACCAATTCACCCCTCCACTTT
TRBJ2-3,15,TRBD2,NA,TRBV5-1,CASSPGAGGADTQYF,TGCGCCAGCAGCCCAGGTGCGGGGGGCGCAGATACGCAGTATTTT
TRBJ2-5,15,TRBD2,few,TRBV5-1,CASSLDGGGTETQYF,TGCGCCAGCAGCTTGGATGGCGGGGGGACAGAGACCCAGTACTTC
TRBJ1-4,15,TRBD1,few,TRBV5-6,CASSTKQGAGEKLFF,TGTGCCAGCAGCACAAAACAGGGGGCGGGTGAAAAACTGTTTTTT
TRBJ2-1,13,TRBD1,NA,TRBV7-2,CASSSDRDNEQFF,TGTGCCAGCAGCTCGGACAGGGACAATGAGCAGTTCTTC
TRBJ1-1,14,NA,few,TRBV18,CASSPRDGNTEAFF,TGTGCCAGCTCACCCCGGGACGGAAACACTGAAGCTTTCTTT
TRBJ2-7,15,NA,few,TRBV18,CASSPLPGPHNEQYF,TGTGCCAGCTCACCGCTCCCGGGTCCTCATAACGAGCAGTACTTC
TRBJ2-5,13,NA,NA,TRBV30,CAWSNMFQETQYF,TGTGCCTGGAGTAATATGTTCCAAGAGACCCAGTACTTC
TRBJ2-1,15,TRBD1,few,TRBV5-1,CASTGQASSYNEQFF,TGCGCCAGCACCGGACAGGCTAGCTCCTACAATGAGCAGTTCTTC
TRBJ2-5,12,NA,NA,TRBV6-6,CASAGIQETQYF,TGTGCCAGTGCAGGAATACAAGAGACCCAGTACTTC
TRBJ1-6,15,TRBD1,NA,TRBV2,CASSVSPQGGGPLHF,TGTGCCAGCAGTGTAAGCCCACAGGGGGGAGGACCCCTCCACTTT
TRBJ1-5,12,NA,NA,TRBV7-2,CASSLDGQPQHF,TGTGCCAGCAGTTTAGACGGTCAGCCCCAGCATTTT
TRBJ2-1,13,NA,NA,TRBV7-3,CASSRDSDNEQFF,TGTGCCAGCAGCCGCGACAGCGACAATGAGCAGTTCTTC
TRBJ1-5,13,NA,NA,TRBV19,CAIGRGSKEPQHF,TGTGCCATTGGGAGAGGCAGCAAAGAACCCCAGCATTTT
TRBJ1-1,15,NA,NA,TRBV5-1,CASSVGLSGFTEAFF,TGCGCCAGCAGTGTTGGATTGTCAGGTTTCACTGAAGCTTTCTTT
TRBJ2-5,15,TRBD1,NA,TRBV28,CASTDRDLHRGTQYF,TGTGCCAGCACGGACAGGGATCTACATAGAGGGACCCAGTACTTC
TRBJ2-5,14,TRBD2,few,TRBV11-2,CASRSGGAGETQYF,TGTGCCAGCAGATCCGGGGGGGCCGGAGAGACCCAGTACTTC
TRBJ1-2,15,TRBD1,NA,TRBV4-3,CASSQSRDSAVGYTF,TGCGCCAGCAGCCAATCCCGGGACAGCGCGGTGGGCTACACCTTC
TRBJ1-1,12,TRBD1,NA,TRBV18,CASSPGQGEAFF,TGTGCCAGCTCACCGGGACAGGGTGAAGCTTTCTTT
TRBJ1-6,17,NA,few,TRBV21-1,CASSKNPQVSINSPLHF,TGTGCCAGCAGCAAAAATCCACAGGTCTCAATCAATTCACCCCTCCACTTT
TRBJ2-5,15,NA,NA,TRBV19,CATSPEGWREETQYF,TGTGCCACCTCCCCAGAGGGCTGGAGAGAAGAGACCCAGTACTTC
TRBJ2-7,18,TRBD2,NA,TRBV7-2,CASSLRLPVSGESYEQYF,TGTGCCAGCAGCTTAAGGCTTCCGGTTAGCGGGGAGTCCTACGAGCAGTACTTC
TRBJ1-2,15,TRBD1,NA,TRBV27,CASSANRGLHYGYTF,TGTGCCAGCAGTGCTAACAGGGGGCTTCACTATGGCTACACCTTC
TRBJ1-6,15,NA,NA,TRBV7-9,CAYTAAQYDNSPLHF,TGTGCCTACACGGCTGCGCAATACGATAATTCACCCCTCCACTTT
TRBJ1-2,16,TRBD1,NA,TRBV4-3,CASSQPAPGQFNGYTF,TGCGCCAGCAGCCAACCCGCCCCGGGACAGTTCAATGGCTACACCTTC
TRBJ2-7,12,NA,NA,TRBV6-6,CASTGIFYEQYF,TGTGCCAGCACAGGAATTTTCTACGAGCAGTACTTC
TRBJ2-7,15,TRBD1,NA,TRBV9,CASSIGTDYAYEQYF,TGTGCCAGCAGCATCGGGACAGACTACGCCTACGAGCAGTACTTC
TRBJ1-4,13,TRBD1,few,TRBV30,CAWGQGNNEKLFF,TGTGCCTGGGGACAGGGCAATAATGAAAAACTGTTTTTT
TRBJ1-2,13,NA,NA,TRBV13,CASSLAGTGGYTF,TGTGCCAGCAGCTTAGCCGGGACCGGCGGCTACACCTTC
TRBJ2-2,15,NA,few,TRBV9,CASSATLANTGELFF,TGTGCCAGCAGCGCCACTCTCGCGAACACCGGGGAGCTGTTTTTT
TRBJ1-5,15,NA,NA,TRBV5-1,CASSLEAGSNQPQHF,TGCGCCAGCAGCTTGGAGGCAGGGAGCAATCAGCCCCAGCATTTT
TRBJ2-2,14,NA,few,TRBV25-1,CASSARVGTGELFF,TGTGCCAGCAGTGCCAGGGTTGGTACCGGGGAGCTGTTTTTT
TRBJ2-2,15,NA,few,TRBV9,CASSVATGNTGELFF,TGTGCCAGCAGCGTAGCAACAGGGAACACCGGGGAGCTGTTTTTT
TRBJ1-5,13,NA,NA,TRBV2,CASSVISNQPQHF,TGTGCCAGCAGTGTAATTTCAAATCAGCCCCAGCATTTT
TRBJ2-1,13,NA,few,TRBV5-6,CASSLVAHNEQFF,TGTGCCAGCAGCTTGGTAGCCCACAATGAGCAGTTCTTC
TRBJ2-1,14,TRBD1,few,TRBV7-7,CASSPGQLYNEQFF,TGTGCCAGCAGCCCGGGACAGCTCTACAATGAGCAGTTCTTC
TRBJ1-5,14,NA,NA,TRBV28,CASSTREGYQPQHF,TGTGCCAGCAGTACCCGGGAGGGGTATCAGCCCCAGCATTTT
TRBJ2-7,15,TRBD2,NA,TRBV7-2,CASSFDRRGAYEQYF,TGTGCCAGCAGCTTCGACCGGCGGGGGGCGTACGAGCAGTACTTC
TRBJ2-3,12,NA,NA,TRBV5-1,CASRDSTDTQYF,TGCGCCAGTCGGGACTCCACAGATACGCAGTATTTT